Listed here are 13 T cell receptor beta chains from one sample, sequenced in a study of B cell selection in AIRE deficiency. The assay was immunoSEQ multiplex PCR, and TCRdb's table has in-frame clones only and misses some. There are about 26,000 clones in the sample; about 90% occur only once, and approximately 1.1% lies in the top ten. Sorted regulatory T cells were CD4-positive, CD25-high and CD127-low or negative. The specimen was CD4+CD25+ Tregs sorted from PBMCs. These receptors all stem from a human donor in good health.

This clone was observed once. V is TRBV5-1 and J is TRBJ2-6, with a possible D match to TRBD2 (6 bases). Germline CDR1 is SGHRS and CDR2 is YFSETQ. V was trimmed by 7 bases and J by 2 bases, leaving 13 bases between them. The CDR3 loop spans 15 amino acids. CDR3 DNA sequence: TGCGCCAGCCTCAGCTCGGGGGCTGGGGCCAACGTCCTGACTTTC. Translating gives CASLSSGAGANVLTF.

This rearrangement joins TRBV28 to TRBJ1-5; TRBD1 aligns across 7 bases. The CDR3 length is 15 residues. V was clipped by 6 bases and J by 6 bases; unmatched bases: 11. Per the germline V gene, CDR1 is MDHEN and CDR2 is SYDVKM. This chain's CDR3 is CASRSYRGRGQPQHF. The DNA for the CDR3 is TGTGCCAGCAGATCGTACAGGGGCCGGGGTCAGCCCCAGCATTTT.

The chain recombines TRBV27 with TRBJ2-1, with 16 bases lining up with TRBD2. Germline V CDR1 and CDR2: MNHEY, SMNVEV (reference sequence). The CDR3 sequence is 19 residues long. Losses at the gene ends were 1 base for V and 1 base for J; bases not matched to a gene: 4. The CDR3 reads CASSLWGLAGGPSYNEQFF. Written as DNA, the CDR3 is TGTGCCAGCAGTTTATGGGGACTAGCGGGGGGGCCTTCCTACAATGAGCAGTTCTTC.

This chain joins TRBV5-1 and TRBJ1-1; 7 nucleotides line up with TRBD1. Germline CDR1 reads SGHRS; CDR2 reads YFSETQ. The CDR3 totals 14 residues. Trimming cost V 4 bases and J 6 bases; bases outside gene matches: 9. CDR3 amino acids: CASSLQGVIAEAFF. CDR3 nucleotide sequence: TGCGCCAGCAGCCTGCAGGGGGTGATAGCTGAAGCTTTCTTT. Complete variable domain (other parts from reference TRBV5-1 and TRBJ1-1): KAGVTQTPRYLIKTRGQQVTLSCSPISGHRSVSWYQQTPGQGLQFLFEYFSETQRNKGNFPGRFSGRQFSNSRSEMNVSTLELGDSALYLCASSLQGVIAEAFFGQGTRLTVV.

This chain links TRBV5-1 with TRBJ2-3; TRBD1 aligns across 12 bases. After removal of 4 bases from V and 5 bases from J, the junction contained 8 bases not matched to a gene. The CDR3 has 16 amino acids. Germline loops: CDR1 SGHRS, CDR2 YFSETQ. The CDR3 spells CASSVGQGAGIDTQYF. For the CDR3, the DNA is TGCGCCAGCAGCGTGGGACAGGGGGCTGGAATAGATACGCAGTATTTT. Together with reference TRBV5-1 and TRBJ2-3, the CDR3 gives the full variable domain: KAGVTQTPRYLIKTRGQQVTLSCSPISGHRSVSWYQQTPGQGLQFLFEYFSETQRNKGNFPGRFSGRQFSNSRSEMNVSTLELGDSALYLCASSVGQGAGIDTQYFGPGTRLTVL.

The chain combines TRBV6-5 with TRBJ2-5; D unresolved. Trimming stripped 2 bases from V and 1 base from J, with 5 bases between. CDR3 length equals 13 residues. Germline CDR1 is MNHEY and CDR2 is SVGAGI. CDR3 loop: CASSYRPQETQYF. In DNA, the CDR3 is TGTGCCAGCAGTTACCGACCCCAAGAGACCCAGTACTTC.

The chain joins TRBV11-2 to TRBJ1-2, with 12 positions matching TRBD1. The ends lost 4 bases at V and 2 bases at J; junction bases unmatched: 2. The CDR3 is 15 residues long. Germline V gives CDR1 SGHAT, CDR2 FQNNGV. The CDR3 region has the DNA TGTGCCAGCAGCTACGGGACAGGGGGCAACTATGGCTACACCTTC. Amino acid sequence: CASSYGTGGNYGYTF.

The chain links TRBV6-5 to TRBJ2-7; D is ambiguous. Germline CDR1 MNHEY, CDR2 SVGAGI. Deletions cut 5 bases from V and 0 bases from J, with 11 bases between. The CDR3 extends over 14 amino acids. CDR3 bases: TGTGCCAGCAGTCCCCGGCTCTTCTCCTACGAGCAGTACTTC. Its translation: CASSPRLFSYEQYF.

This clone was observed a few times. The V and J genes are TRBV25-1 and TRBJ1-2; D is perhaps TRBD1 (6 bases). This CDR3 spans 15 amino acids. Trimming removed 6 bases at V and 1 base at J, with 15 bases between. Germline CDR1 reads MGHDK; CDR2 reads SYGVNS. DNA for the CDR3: TGTGCCAGCAGCGCTGGACAGTCCCATAACTATGGCTACACCTTC. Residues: CASSAGQSHNYGYTF.

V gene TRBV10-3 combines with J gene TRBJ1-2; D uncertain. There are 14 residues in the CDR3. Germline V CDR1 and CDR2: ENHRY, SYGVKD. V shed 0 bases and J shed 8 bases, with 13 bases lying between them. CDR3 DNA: TGTGCCATCAGTGAGTCGACCTCGAGGGTCGGCTACACCTTC. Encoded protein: CAISESTSRVGYTF.

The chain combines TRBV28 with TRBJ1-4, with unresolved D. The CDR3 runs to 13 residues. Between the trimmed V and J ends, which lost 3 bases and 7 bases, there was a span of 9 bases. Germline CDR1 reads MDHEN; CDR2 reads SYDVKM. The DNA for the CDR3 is TGTGCCAGCAGTTTCCCAGTGAGTGAAAAACTGTTTTTT. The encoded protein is CASSFPVSEKLFF.

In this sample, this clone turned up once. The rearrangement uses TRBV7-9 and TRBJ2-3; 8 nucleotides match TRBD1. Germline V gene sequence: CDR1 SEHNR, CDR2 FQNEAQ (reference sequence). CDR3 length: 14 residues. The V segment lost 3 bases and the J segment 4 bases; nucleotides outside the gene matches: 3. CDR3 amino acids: CASSLAGGADTQYF. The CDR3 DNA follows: TGTGCCAGCAGCTTGGCAGGGGGCGCAGATACGCAGTATTTT. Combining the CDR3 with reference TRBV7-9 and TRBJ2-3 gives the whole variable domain DTGVSQNPRHKITKRGQNVTFRCDPISEHNRLYWYRQTLGQGPEFLTYFQNEAQLEKSRLLSDRFSAERPKGSFSTLEIQRTEQGDSAMYLCASSLAGGADTQYFGPGTRLTVL.

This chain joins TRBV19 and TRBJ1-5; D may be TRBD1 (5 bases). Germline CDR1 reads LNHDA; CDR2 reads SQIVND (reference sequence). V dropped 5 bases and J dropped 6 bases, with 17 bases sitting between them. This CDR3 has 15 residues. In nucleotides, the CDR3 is TGTGCCAGTAGTCCCACAGGAACTGGGGGTCAGCCCCAGCATTTT. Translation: CASSPTGTGGQPQHF. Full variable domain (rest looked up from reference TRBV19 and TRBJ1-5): DGGITQSPKYLFRKEGQNVTLSCEQNLNHDAMYWYRQDPGQGLRLIYYSQIVNDFQKGDIAEGYSVSREKKESFPLTVTSAQKNPTAFYLCASSPTGTGGQPQHFGDGTRLSIL.